This T cell receptor beta chain comes out of a study of cytomegalovirus exposure and HLA in healthy donors. The V and J ends lost 2 bases and 5 bases, in that order; junction bases with no gene match: 5. CDR1 is MDHEN and CDR2 is SYDVKM in the germline V gene. The CDR3 is 14 residues long. This clone came up a few times. The PCR had 60 Vbeta and 13 Jbeta primers. Measured with immunoSEQ multiplex PCR; TCRdb has only the in-frame clones, and not every one. The data hold approximately 170,000 clones, with under 70% observed a single time. Donors likely had unrecorded immune exposures despite being nominally healthy when sampled.

This clonotype was sampled from a woman between 35 and 50 years old in good health and CMV-seropositive. This chain joins TRBV28 and TRBJ2-7; 8 nucleotides agree with TRBD1. The sequenced material came from PBMCs. CDR3 in DNA: TGTGCCAGCAGTTTACCTCAGGGGGCAGACGAGCAGTACTTC. Translated: CASSLPQGADEQYF.